This T cell receptor beta chain emerged from a study of blood T cell repertoires in COVID-19 (TCRdb year 2020). Context from the whole study: Samples from collaborators originated in the United States, Italy and Spain and spanned both the acute and convalescent phases of COVID-19. The material from the prospective study consisted of cDNA or gDNA derived from T cells, B-cell-depleted T cells, or PBMCs. Deeply sampled blood TCRbeta repertoires from subjects exposed to, actively infected with, or recovered from COVID-19 were included in the dataset. The repertoires were made available in a free public database intended to serve as a resource for research on the immune response to SARS-CoV-2. Samples came from the ongoing ImmuneRACE study (first 160 participants) plus 1,254 subjects from 6 global collaborators. Sample metadata almost always included a de-identified subject ID, COVID-19 status, age in years and sex. Where available, HLA class I and class II types were taken from metadata supplied by the sample provider and were not determined by assay-based typing.

On the study overall, not on this receptor specifically: How much clinical and demographic metadata was included differed by source and by participant, and the metadata was provided uncurated.

Whole blood was collected in K2EDTA tubes by collaborating institutions according to the institutions' own protocols. For TCRbeta analysis, collaborators shipped samples as frozen whole blood, isolated PBMCs, or DNA extracted from either of those sample types. Taken from cysteine to phenylalanine, the CDR3 has 16 residues. Kept here is only the CDR3 DNA, which spans 48 bases and is read in frame from base 1. The germline V gene (reference sequence) gives CDR1 as LGHDT and CDR2 as YNNKEL. V drops 1 base and J drops 3 bases, leaving 16 bases in between. Details on this clone: Its target antigen remains unknown. Qualities for individual bases were not recorded, and no much larger clone is one base off.

TCRbeta CDR3 regions were amplified from genomic DNA using the immunoSEQ Assay, a bias-controlled multiplex PCR. As for the authors' bioinformatics: Within the assay, amplification of reference gene primers was used to estimate how many nucleated cells each sample contained. Sequence reads were collapsed and filtered to measure the absolute abundance of every unique TCRbeta CDR3 rearrangement. For each sample, productive Simpson clonality was calculated by taking the square root of Simpson's diversity index across productive rearrangements. Not all clones reach the TCRdb copy of this immuneACCESS table, which keeps in-frame sequences only. Checked studies attribute under half of the gap to unresolved V genes and leave the rest unexplained. V and J calls and clone size are those listed in that table; D and trimming were worked out from the DNA. The sample table shows about 380,000 clones, and around 85% are seen once. The ten most abundant clones make up approximately 3.6% of the sample.

The sequence was obtained from a woman aged 18-35 years with acute or convalescent COVID-19. The rearranged chain carries TRBV3-1 (or the pseudogene TRBV3-2) and TRBJ2-7; D gene: possibly TRBD2, on 5 matching bases. Sequenced material: peripheral blood. The nucleotide sequence is given as TGTGCCAGCAGCCAAGCAATGAATCCGGGATTCTACGAGCAGTACTTC. It translates to CASSQAMNPGFYEQYF.